The rows below give T cell receptor beta chains drawn from one sample of a study of T cell responses to AZD1222 COVID-19 vaccine. Assay: immunoSEQ multiplex PCR; the TCRdb copy retains only in-frame clones and omits some. The sample has roughly 80,000 clones; roughly 90% are singletons. The material sequenced was peripheral blood, taken on day 0 of MenACWY control vaccination. Receptor source: an adult in good health. Both conserved end residues are part of each CDR3. Each record gives: J gene, D gene, V gene, clone size, CDR3 DNA, CDR3 protein. The D gene is left open where the match is weak. A row's size may be missing; if present it is once, few, many or a size class.

TRBJ2-7,.,TRBV7-2,.,TGTGCCAGCAGCTCTCAGGGTTACGAGCAGTACTTC,CASSSQGYEQYF
TRBJ1-3,.,TRBV28,.,TGTGCCAGCACCCAGGGAGGTTCGGCTGGAAACACCATATATTTT,CASTQGGSAGNTIYF
TRBJ1-1,.,TRBV28,few,TGTGCCAGCAGTTTATCGAACAGGGATGAAGCTTTCTTT,CASSLSNRDEAFF
TRBJ1-1,.,TRBV12-3/TRBV12-4,.,TGTGCCAGCAGTTTAGAGGGGACTGAAGCTTTCTTT,CASSLEGTEAFF
TRBJ2-1,.,TRBV6-1,.,TGTGCCAGCAGTGAACTGGAACGCCCCGGAAGAGGCGAGCAGTTCTTC,CASSELERPGRGEQFF
TRBJ1-2,.,TRBV6-2/TRBV6-3,.,TGTGCCAGCAGTAGACGGGACTATGGCTACACCTTC,CASSRRDYGYTF
TRBJ1-2,.,TRBV7-2,.,TGTGCCAGCAGCCAATTACAGGTCAACTATGGCTACACCTTC,CASSQLQVNYGYTF
TRBJ2-2,TRBD1,TRBV27,.,TGTGCCAGCAGCACAGGGGCCCGGGAGCTGTTTTTT,CASSTGARELFF
TRBJ1-1,TRBD1,TRBV7-8,.,TGTGCCAGCAGCTCATTAAAATCGGGACAGGGGGCGACTGAAGCTTTCTTT,CASSSLKSGQGATEAFF
TRBJ1-5,TRBD1,TRBV6-5,once,TGTGCCAGCAGTTACGAACGGGACAGGGGTAGTCAGCCCCAGCATTTT,CASSYERDRGSQPQHF
TRBJ1-4,TRBD1,TRBV6-5,.,TGTGCCAGCAGTCAACAGACAGGGCCGAGGGGGAAACTGTTTTTT,CASSQQTGPRGKLFF
TRBJ2-2,.,TRBV28,.,TGTGCCAGCAGTTTAGAGGGGGAGAGGACCGGGGAGCTGTTTTTT,CASSLEGERTGELFF
TRBJ2-5,.,TRBV9,.,TGTGCCAGCAGCCCGAGAGGACTAATCGAGACCCAGTACTTC,CASSPRGLIETQYF
TRBJ1-3,.,TRBV7-3,.,TGTGCCAGCAGCTTAATGAGCGGAGGCTCTGGAAACACCATATATTTT,CASSLMSGGSGNTIYF
TRBJ2-7,.,TRBV19,.,TGTGCCAGTAGCTATGGAAGCGTTCAGGGCTACGAGCAGTACTTC,CASSYGSVQGYEQYF
TRBJ2-4,TRBD1,TRBV27,.,TGTGCCAGCAGTTTAATTTGGGACAGCTTAGCCAAAAACATTCAGTACTTC,CASSLIWDSLAKNIQYF
TRBJ1-2,.,TRBV3-1/TRBV3-2,.,TGTGCCAGCAGCCAAGTGTCACAGGGCTATGGCTACACCTTC,CASSQVSQGYGYTF
TRBJ2-3,TRBD2,TRBV6-5,.,TGTGCCAGCAGTTCCCTCAGCGGGAGAGCCCCAGATACGCAGTATTTT,CASSSLSGRAPDTQYF
TRBJ1-3,.,TRBV28,.,TGTGCCAGCAGTTCCCCATCCACAAGGCAAGGCACCATATATTTT,CASSSPSTRQGTIYF
TRBJ2-7,.,TRBV4-1,.,TGCGCCAGCAGCCAAAGAGGGGGGAGCTCCTACGAGCAGTACTTC,CASSQRGGSSYEQYF
TRBJ1-4,TRBD1,TRBV7-2,medium-sized,TGTGCCAGCAGCTTAAGGACAGGGGGTGAAAAACTGTTTTTT,CASSLRTGGEKLFF
TRBJ1-3,.,TRBV28,.,TGTGCCAGCAGTTTAGGTCCATTCTCTGGAAACACCATATATTTT,CASSLGPFSGNTIYF
TRBJ1-2,.,TRBV28,once,TGTGCCACCAGGACAGAGACCTATGGCTACACCTTC,CATRTETYGYTF
TRBJ1-4,.,TRBV7-2,.,TGTGCCAGCAGCTTAGTAGCCTCGGCTAATGAAAAACTGTTTTTT,CASSLVASANEKLFF
TRBJ2-2,.,TRBV28,.,TGTGCCAGCAGCCGACAGGCCCTAGGAACCGGGGAGCTGTTTTTT,CASSRQALGTGELFF
TRBJ2-4,.,TRBV27,.,TGTGCCAGCAGTGGCCGGGAGCCCCTTCTAGCCAAAAACATTCAGTACTTC,CASSGREPLLAKNIQYF
TRBJ2-7,TRBD1,TRBV10-3,.,TGTGCCATCAGGGAGTCGACAGGGCGCGACGAGCAGTACTTC,CAIRESTGRDEQYF
TRBJ2-4,.,TRBV6-2/TRBV6-3,.,TGTGCCAGCAGTACCCCTCTGGGCGGGGAAAACATTCAGTACTTC,CASSTPLGGENIQYF
TRBJ2-7,.,TRBV28,.,TGTGCCAGCAGCCCCAACTCCGGGTTCTCCTACGAGCAGTACTTC,CASSPNSGFSYEQYF
TRBJ2-1,TRBD2,TRBV27,.,TGTGCCAGCAGTTTAACGGTTAGCGGGAGGAATGAGCAGTTCTTC,CASSLTVSGRNEQFF
TRBJ1-4,.,TRBV2,.,TGTGCCAGCAGTGATCGGGCAACTAATGAAAAACTGTTTTTT,CASSDRATNEKLFF
TRBJ2-2,TRBD2,TRBV7-2,.,TGTGCCAGCAGCTTCGCCGGGACTAGCGGGTCCACCGGGGAGCTGTTTTTT,CASSFAGTSGSTGELFF
TRBJ1-5,.,TRBV12-3/TRBV12-4,.,TGTGCCAGCACTCCTGACGGCTACCGGCCCCAGCATTTT,CASTPDGYRPQHF
TRBJ1-1,.,TRBV5-4,.,TGTGCCAGCAGCTTGGCCCAGATGAACACTGAAGCTTTCTTT,CASSLAQMNTEAFF
TRBJ2-7,.,TRBV30,.,TGTGCCGCACAGGGAGGGGGCTACGAGCAGTACTTC,CAAQGGGYEQYF
TRBJ1-2,.,TRBV28,.,TGTGTAACTGAAGAGAACTATGGCTACACCTTC,CVTEENYGYTF
TRBJ1-1,.,TRBV28,.,TGTGCCAGCGGTGCGGGTGATGAGGATGAAGCTTTCTTT,CASGAGDEDEAFF